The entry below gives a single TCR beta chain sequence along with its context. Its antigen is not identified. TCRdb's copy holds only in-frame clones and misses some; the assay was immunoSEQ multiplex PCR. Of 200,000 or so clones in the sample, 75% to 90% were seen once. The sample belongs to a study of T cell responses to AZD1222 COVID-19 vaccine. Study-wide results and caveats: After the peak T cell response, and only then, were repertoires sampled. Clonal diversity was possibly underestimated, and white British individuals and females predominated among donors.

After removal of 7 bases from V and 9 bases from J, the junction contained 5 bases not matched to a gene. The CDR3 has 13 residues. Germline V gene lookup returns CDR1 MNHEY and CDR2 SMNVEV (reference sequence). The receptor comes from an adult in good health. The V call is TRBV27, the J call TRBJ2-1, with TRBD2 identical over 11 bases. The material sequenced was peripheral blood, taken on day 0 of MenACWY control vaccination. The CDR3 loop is CASTSGLAGEQFF. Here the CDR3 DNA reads TGTGCCAGCACGAGCGGACTAGCGGGTGAGCAGTTCTTC.